This TCR beta chain was obtained from a study of shared clonotypes between healthy human individuals. Overall study findings and caveats: The naive CD4 repertoires of several donors were compared, and around 5% of clonotypes were shared.

V shed 2 bases, J shed 4 bases, and the junction held 7 bases outside the gene matches. Germline CDR1 and CDR2: MGHRA and YSYEKL. There are 15 residues in the CDR3. As regards this clone: Its antigen is undetermined.

TCRdb's copy holds only in-frame clones and misses some; the assay was immunoSEQ multiplex PCR. This sample has about 2 million clones, with just under 95% found just once. CD45RO-negative, CCR7-selected cells formed the naive CD8 fraction, which excluded terminally differentiated effector memory CD45RA+ cells. Sample: naive CD8+ T cells sorted from blood. This rearrangement joins TRBV4-1 to TRBJ2-7; TRBD1 matches 8 bases. The receptor comes from a man aged 18 to 29 in good health. The DNA for the CDR3 is TGCGCCAGCAGCCAAACGACAGGGGATGTTTACGAGCAGTACTTC. Protein: CASSQTTGDVYEQYF.